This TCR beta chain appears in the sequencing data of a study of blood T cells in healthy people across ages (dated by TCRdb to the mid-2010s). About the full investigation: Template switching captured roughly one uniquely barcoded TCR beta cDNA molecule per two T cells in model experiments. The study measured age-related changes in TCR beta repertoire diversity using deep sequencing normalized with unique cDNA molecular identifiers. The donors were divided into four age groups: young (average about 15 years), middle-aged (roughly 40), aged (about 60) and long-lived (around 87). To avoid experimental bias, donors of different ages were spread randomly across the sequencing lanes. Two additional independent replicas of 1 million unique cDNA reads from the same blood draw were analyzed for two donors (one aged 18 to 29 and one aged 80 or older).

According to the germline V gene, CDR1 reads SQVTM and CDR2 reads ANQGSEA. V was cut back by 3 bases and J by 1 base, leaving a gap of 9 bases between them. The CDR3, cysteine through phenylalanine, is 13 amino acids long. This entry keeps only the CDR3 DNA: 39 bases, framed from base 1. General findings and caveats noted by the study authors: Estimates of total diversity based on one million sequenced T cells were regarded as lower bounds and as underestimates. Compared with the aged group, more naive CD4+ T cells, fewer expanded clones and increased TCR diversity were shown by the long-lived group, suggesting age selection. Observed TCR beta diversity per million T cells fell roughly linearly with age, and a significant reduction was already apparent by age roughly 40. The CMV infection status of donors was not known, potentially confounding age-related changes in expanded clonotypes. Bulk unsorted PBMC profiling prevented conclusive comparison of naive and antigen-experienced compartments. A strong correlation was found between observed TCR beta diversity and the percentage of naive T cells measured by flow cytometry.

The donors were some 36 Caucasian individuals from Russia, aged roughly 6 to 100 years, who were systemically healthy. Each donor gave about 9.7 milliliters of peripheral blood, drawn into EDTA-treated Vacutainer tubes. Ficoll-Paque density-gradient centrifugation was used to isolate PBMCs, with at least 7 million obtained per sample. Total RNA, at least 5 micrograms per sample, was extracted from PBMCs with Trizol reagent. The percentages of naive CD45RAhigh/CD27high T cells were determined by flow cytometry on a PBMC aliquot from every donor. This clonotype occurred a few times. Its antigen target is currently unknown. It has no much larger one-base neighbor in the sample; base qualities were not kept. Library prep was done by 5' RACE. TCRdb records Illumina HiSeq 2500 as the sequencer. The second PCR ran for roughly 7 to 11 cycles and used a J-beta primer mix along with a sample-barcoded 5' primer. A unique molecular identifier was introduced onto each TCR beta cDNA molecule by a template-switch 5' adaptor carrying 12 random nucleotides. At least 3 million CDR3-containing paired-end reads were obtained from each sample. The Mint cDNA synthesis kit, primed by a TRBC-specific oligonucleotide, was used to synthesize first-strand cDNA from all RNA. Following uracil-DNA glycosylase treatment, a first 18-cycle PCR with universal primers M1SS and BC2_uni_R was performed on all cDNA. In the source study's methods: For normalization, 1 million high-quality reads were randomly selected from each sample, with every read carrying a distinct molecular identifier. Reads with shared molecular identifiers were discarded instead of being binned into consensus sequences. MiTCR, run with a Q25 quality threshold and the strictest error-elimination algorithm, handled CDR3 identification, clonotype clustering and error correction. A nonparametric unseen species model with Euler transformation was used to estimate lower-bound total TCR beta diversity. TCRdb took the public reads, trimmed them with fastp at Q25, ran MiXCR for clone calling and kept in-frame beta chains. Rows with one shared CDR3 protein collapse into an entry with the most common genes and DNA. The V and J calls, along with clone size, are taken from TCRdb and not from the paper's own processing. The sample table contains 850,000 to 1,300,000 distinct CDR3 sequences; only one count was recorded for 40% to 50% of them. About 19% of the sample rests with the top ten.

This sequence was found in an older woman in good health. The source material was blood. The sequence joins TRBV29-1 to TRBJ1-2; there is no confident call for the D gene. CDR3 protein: CSVDPGFNYGYTF. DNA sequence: TGCAGCGTTGATCCCGGTTTTAACTATGGCTACACCTTC.